Sequencing of this TCR beta chain was carried out in a study of human T cells and chemical hapten exposure. About the research overall: Diphenylcyclopropenone was administered weekly to the scalp of patients throughout the approximately 25-week study.

V gave up 4 bases and J gave up 6 bases; unmatched junction bases: 4. Germline V gene sequence: CDR1 SGHNT, CDR2 YYREEE (reference sequence). The CDR3 spans 12 residues. Stated time point: pre-sensitization, week 0. Treatment noted: therapeutic diphenylcyclopropenone sensitization with weekly scalp DPC. TCRdb passed the RACE reads through MiXCR, listing each CDR3 protein once. The table has approximately 370,000 distinct CDR3 sequences, around 5.5% seen once. Source: whole blood, taken in connection with sensitization to the hapten diphenylcyclopropenone (DPC). The chain combines TRBV5-4 with TRBJ2-7; the match to TRBD1 covers 7 bases. The sequence was collected from a woman younger than 35 with alopecia areata. Some clones in this sample may be carry-over from other donors' samples. CDR3 protein: CASSDTGAEQYF. The CDR3 nucleotides are TGTGCCAGCAGCGACACAGGGGCCGAGCAGTACTTC.